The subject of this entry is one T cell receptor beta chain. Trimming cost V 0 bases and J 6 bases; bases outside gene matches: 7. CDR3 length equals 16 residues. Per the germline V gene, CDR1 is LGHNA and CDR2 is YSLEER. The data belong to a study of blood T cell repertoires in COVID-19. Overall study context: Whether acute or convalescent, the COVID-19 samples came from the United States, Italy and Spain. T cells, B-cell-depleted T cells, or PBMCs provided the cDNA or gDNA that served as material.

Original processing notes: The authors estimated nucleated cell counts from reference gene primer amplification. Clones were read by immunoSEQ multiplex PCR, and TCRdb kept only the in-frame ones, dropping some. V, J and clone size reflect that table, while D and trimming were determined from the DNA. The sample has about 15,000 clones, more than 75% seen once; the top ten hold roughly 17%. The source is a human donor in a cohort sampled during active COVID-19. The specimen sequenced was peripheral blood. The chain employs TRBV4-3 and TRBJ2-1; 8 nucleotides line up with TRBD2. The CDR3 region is CASSQDRGGLFNEQFF. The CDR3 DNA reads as TGCGCCAGCAGCCAAGATCGGGGGGGGTTATTCAATGAGCAGTTCTTC.